The T cell receptor (beta chain) under discussion was sequenced for a study of cytomegalovirus exposure and HLA in healthy donors. Study-wide context: In terms of ancestry, the Caucasian-associated cluster contained around four fifths of the 350 to 450 genotyped donors.

Regarding the study as a whole: As a later analysis showed, a missense DCLRE1C variant was linked to trimming of TCR beta V- and J-genes.

The PCR had 60 Vbeta and 13 Jbeta primers. Generated by immunoSEQ multiplex PCR, the TCRdb table keeps only in-frame clones and is missing some. The sample holds 280,000 or so clones, 70% to 90% seen once. Concerning this clone itself: The antigen is not known.

The CDR3 covers 13 residues. Trimming cost V 4 bases and J 6 bases; bases outside gene matches: 2. The V gene's germline CDR1 is MNHNY and CDR2 SVGAGI (reference sequence). Each donor was nominally healthy when sampled (though unrecorded immune exposures were likely). The sequence came from a woman between 18 and 29 years old in good health and CMV-seronegative. Sequenced input: PBMCs. The chain carries TRBV6-6 and TRBJ1-2; 10 positions agree with TRBD1. The CDR3 loop reads CASSWGQGNGYTF. The CDR3 DNA follows: TGTGCCAGCAGTTGGGGACAGGGGAATGGCTACACCTTC.